These 20 T cell receptor beta chains came from one sample sequenced in a study of spatial heterogeneity in lung cancer. Study results and caveats: How many expanded intratumoral alpha and beta TCRs were present tracked the tumor mutation count, which was a count of nonsynonymous mutations.

Time point specified: sample taken at primary tumor resection. In TCRdb, the 5' RACE reads were re-called with MiXCR into one record per CDR3 protein. Counted here are 7,500 to 8,500 distinct CDR3 sequences, 7% occurring once; the ten biggest clones make up about 9.2%. Their cognate antigens are unknown. The starting material was lung tumor tissue, obtained at surgery. These receptors were collected from a male donor with early-stage non-small cell lung cancer.

This clonotype was observed many times. The genes are TRBV7-9 and TRBJ2-5, with D perhaps matching TRBD1 (6 bases). Trimming removed 5 bases from V and 7 bases from J, with 11 bases in between. This CDR3 spans 12 amino acids. Germline assignment: CDR1 SEHNR and CDR2 FQNEAQ (reference sequence). The CDR3 is CASSGGPGTQYF. The CDR3 nucleotides read TGTGCCAGCAGCGGGGGCCCAGGGACCCAGTACTTC.

This clonotype was recorded many times. The chain employs TRBV5-4 and TRBJ2-3; 9 nucleotides line up with TRBD1. The junction had 2 bases not matched to a gene; V was cut back by 3 bases and J by 0 bases. The CDR3 consists of 15 residues. The germline CDR1 and CDR2 sequences are SGHNT and YYREEE (reference sequence). CDR3 bases: TGTGCCAGCAGCTACGGACAGGGGAGCACAGATACGCAGTATTTT. Translated: CASSYGQGSTDTQYF.

This clonotype has at least ten counts. The V and J genes are TRBV3-1 and TRBJ2-7, with 10 bases aligning to TRBD2. This CDR3 is 14 amino acids long. V lost 2 bases, J lost 4 bases, and 2 bases stayed unmatched. The germline gives CDR1 LGHDT, CDR2 YNNKEL (reference sequence). The CDR3 region has the DNA TGTGCCAGCAGCCAACTAGCGGGGGCTTACGAGCAGTACTTC. Translation: CASSQLAGAYEQYF.

This clonotype qualifies as medium-sized. V is TRBV11-2 and J is TRBJ2-2; the D gene is possibly TRBD2 (5 bases). V lost 0 bases and J lost 4, with 12 bases in between. CDR1 and CDR2 from the germline V gene are SGHAT and FQNNGV. The CDR3 has 16 amino acids. The CDR3 coding sequence is TGTGCCAGCAGCTTAGACCGGGGAGTCGGCACCGGGGAGCTGTTTTTT. This translates into CASSLDRGVGTGELFF.

Relative to its sample, this clonotype is medium-sized. The rearrangement joins TRBV5-1 to TRBJ2-1; TRBD2 agrees at 8 bases. Germline V gene lookup returns CDR1 SGHRS and CDR2 YFSETQ. J was trimmed by 10 bases and V by 3 bases; bases with no gene match: 9. The CDR3 extends over 14 amino acids. The DNA for the CDR3 is TGCGCCAGCAGCTCGGGGGGGCCGATCGAGGAGCAGTTCTTC. This codes for CASSSGGPIEEQFF.

This clonotype counts as medium-sized. The chain combines TRBV5-5 with TRBJ1-1; D is possibly TRBD1 (6 bases). The V gene lost 4 bases and the J gene lost 7 bases, with 14 bases spanning the gap. Looked up from germline, CDR1 is SGHKS and CDR2 is YYEKEE (reference sequence). This CDR3 spans 13 amino acids. The CDR3 spells CASSPRTEIEAFF. CDR3 coding DNA: TGTGCCAGCAGCCCTCGGACAGAAATTGAAGCTTTCTTT.

This clonotype rates as medium-sized. The chain carries TRBV20-1 and TRBJ1-5; no clear D gene. Germline V CDR1 and CDR2: DFQATT, SNEGSKA (reference sequence). Trimming removed 4 bases at V and 5 bases at J, with 15 bases between. The CDR3 spans 14 residues. CDR3: CSAKESLGHQPQHF. The CDR3 DNA sequence: TGCAGTGCTAAGGAATCCCTTGGGCATCAGCCCCAGCATTTT.

This clonotype is medium-sized. The chain has TRBV28 and TRBJ2-2; unclear D gene. CDR1 MDHEN and CDR2 SYDVKM come from the germline V gene. The CDR3 spans 15 residues. V shed 6 bases and J shed 1 base, with 12 bases lying between them. This CDR3 reads CASSTEIWNTGELFF. The CDR3, as DNA: TGTGCCAGCAGCACAGAGATCTGGAACACCGGGGAGCTGTTTTTT.

This clonotype was seen repeatedly, ten times or more. This sequence joins TRBV6-6 and TRBJ2-1, with 7 bases lining up with TRBD2. J gave up 7 bases and V 4 bases, and 7 bases lay outside the gene matches. Germline V gene lookup returns CDR1 MNHNY and CDR2 SVGAGI (reference sequence). The CDR3 runs 14 residues. In DNA, the CDR3 is TGTGCCAGCAGTTGGCCGGGGGAGGGGAATGAGCAGTTCTTC. The encoded protein is CASSWPGEGNEQFF.

This clonotype was recorded many times. In DNA form, the CDR3 reads TGTGCCAGCACCCGGGACAGGGGGCGCACCGGGGAGCTGTTTTTT. This translates into CASTRDRGRTGELFF. V gene TRBV6-2 or TRBV6-3 combines with J gene TRBJ2-2; TRBD1 matches 12 bases. V gave up 7 bases and J gave up 4 bases; unmatched junction bases: 4. CDR3 length: 15 residues. The germline gives CDR1 MNHEY, CDR2 SVGEGT.

This clonotype is deemed medium-sized. This rearrangement joins TRBV11-2 to TRBJ2-1; 8 bases are shared with TRBD2. Germline-derived CDR1 and CDR2 are SGHAT and FQNNGV. This CDR3 has 14 amino acids. The V gene end was trimmed by 3 bases and the J gene end by 6 bases; junction bases not matched to a gene: 4. As DNA, the CDR3 is TGTGCCAGCAGCTTCACGGGGGGGGCCAATGAGCAGTTCTTC. It is translated as CASSFTGGANEQFF.

This clonotype is termed medium-sized. The V gene is TRBV12-3 or TRBV12-4, the J gene TRBJ2-7, with D possibly TRBD2 on 7 matching bases. There are 14 residues in the CDR3. Trimming stripped 3 bases from V and 5 bases from J, with 14 bases between. CDR3 sequence: CASSFEGGVHEQYF. The CDR3 coding sequence is TGTGCCAGCAGTTTTGAGGGGGGGGTCCACGAGCAGTACTTC.

This clonotype is judged medium-sized (0.01 to 0.1%). This chain joins TRBV11-2 and TRBJ2-1; D is unresolved. Germline V CDR1 and CDR2: SGHAT, FQNNGV. V lost 6 bases and J 0 bases, leaving 15 bases between the germline ends. This CDR3 is 16 amino acids long. Here the CDR3 DNA reads TGTGCCAGCAGTGCAACGGGCAGACGCTCCTACAATGAGCAGTTCTTC. Protein sequence: CASSATGRRSYNEQFF. The full variable domain, rest sourced from reference TRBV11-2 and TRBJ2-1, is EAGVAQSPRYKIIEKRQSVAFWCNPISGHATLYWYQQILGQGPKLLIQFQNNGVVDDSQLPKDRFSAERLKGVDSTLKIQPAKLEDSAVYLCASSATGRRSYNEQFFGPGTRLTVL.

In this sample, this clonotype is medium-sized. The chain couples TRBV3-1 to TRBJ2-5; D unclear. CDR3 length equals 12 residues. Trimming cost V 4 bases and J 5 bases, with 8 bases left between them. In germline, CDR1 is LGHDT, CDR2 YNNKEL (reference sequence). The CDR3 sequence: CASSRGRETQYF. The CDR3 nucleotides are TGTGCCAGCAGCCGCGGACGGGAGACCCAGTACTTC.

This clonotype was observed a few times. The chain carries TRBV12-3 or TRBV12-4 and TRBJ2-5, with D perhaps matching TRBD1 (5 bases). The CDR3 is made up of 14 amino acids. V gave up 2 bases and J gave up 5 bases, with 12 bases separating them. The CDR3 DNA sequence: TGTGCCAGCAGTTTAATGGCAGGGCAGGAGACCCAGTACTTC. Its translation: CASSLMAGQETQYF.

The gene calls are TRBV7-2 and TRBJ2-3; no firm D call. This CDR3 spans 12 amino acids. V dropped 4 bases and J dropped 6 bases, with 8 bases sitting between them. In germline, CDR1 is SGHTA, CDR2 FQGNSA. CDR3 sequence reads: CASSSSGDTQYF. The CDR3 DNA is TGTGCCAGCAGCTCTTCCGGGGATACGCAGTATTTT.

V usage is TRBV7-2 and J usage is TRBJ2-5; no firm D call. The CDR3 runs to 13 residues. The germline V gene encodes CDR1 SGHTA and CDR2 FQGNSA. V lost 1 base and J 4 bases, leaving 7 bases between the germline ends. CDR3 coding DNA: TGTGCCAGCAGCTTAGGGCAGAGAGAGACCCAGTACTTC. This translates into CASSLGQRETQYF.

This clonotype was detected a few times. The chain employs TRBV12-3 or TRBV12-4 and TRBJ1-5; D not certain. V shed 5 bases and J shed 5 bases, with 10 bases lying between them. The CDR3 runs 13 residues. CDR3 nucleotide sequence: TGTGCCAGCAGTCCCACCGATGATCAGCCCCAGCATTTT. This sequence encodes CASSPTDDQPQHF.

This clonotype was counted many times. The V and J genes are TRBV6-5 and TRBJ1-2; D may be TRBD1 (5 bases). Trimming shortened V by 2 bases and J by 4 bases, and 8 bases separated the two germline ends. Germline values: CDR1 MNHEY, CDR2 SVGAGI. The length of the CDR3 is 13 residues. The CDR3 region is CASSYEGVYGYTF. CDR3 nucleotides: TGTGCCAGCAGTTACGAAGGGGTCTATGGCTACACCTTC.

By share, this clonotype counts as medium-sized. J is TRBJ2-5 and V is TRBV7-3; D is perhaps TRBD2 (6 bases). CDR1 is SGHTA, CDR2 FQGTGA, per germline. The V end lost 0 bases, the J end lost 2 bases, and 19 bases lay between the germline ends. The CDR3 totals 18 residues. This CDR3 reads CASSLTSRGNGGQETQYF. The CDR3 DNA reads as TGTGCCAGCAGCTTAACGTCGAGGGGTAACGGGGGACAAGAGACCCAGTACTTC.